Sequencing of this T cell receptor (beta chain) was carried out in a study of cytomegalovirus exposure and HLA in healthy donors. Study-wide background: Clustering assigned 81% of the roughly 380 genotyped donors to the Caucasian-associated ancestry cluster.

The V end was cut by 5 bases, the J end by 2 bases, with 19 bases between. There are 16 residues in the CDR3. Germline loops: CDR1 SGHNT, CDR2 YYREEE (reference sequence). Amplification used 60 Vbeta primers and 13 Jbeta primers. Clones were read by immunoSEQ multiplex PCR, and TCRdb kept only the in-frame ones, dropping some. The sample has over 85,000 clones, roughly 80% seen once. The rearrangement links TRBV5-4 to TRBJ1-2; D perhaps matches TRBD1 (6 bases). The origin of this receptor is a man aged 30 to 39 in good health and CMV-seropositive. The sequencing input was PBMCs. Written as DNA, the CDR3 is TGTGCCAGCAGGCAAATGCGGAAGGGGGAGAACTATGGCTACACCTTC. Translation gives CASRQMRKGENYGYTF.